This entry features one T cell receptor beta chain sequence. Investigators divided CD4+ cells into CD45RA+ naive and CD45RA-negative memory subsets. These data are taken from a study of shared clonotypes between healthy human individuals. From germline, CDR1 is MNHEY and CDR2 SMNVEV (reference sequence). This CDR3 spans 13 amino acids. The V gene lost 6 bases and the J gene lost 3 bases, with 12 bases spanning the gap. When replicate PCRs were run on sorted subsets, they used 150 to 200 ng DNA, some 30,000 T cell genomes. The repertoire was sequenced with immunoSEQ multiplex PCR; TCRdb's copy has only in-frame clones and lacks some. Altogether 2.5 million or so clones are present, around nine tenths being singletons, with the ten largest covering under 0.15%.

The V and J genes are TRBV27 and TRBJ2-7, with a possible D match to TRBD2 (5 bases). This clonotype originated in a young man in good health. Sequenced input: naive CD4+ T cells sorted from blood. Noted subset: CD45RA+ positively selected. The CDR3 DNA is TGTGCCAGCAGGGCCGGCGCGGGCTACGAGCAGTACTTC. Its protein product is CASRAGAGYEQYF.